These 7 T cell receptor beta chains originate from one sample sequenced in a study of technical replicates of blood from a few donors. Only in-frame clones appear in the TCRdb table, and some are missing; sequencing was by immunoSEQ multiplex PCR. The sample lists 65,000 to 85,000 clones, more than 95% occurring once. Source material: T cells isolated from PBMCs. The origin of the receptors is a human donor in good health.

V is TRBV2 and J is TRBJ2-7; 12 nucleotides agree with TRBD2. After removal of 1 base from V and 2 bases from J, the junction contained 0 bases not matched to a gene. This CDR3 has 15 amino acids. Germline assignment: CDR1 SNHLY and CDR2 FYNNEI. In DNA form, the CDR3 reads TGTGCCAGCAGTGAAGGACTAGCGGGGGCCTACGAGCAGTACTTC. Protein: CASSEGLAGAYEQYF.

This chain uses TRBV11-3 with TRBJ1-4; D is possibly TRBD1 (5 bases). Germline V gene sequence: CDR1 SGHNT, CDR2 YENEEA. V was pared by 4 bases and J by 0 bases, with 9 bases between. This CDR3 contains 15 residues. CDR3 residues: CASSSQGATNEKLFF. In DNA, the CDR3 is TGTGCCAGCAGCTCCCAGGGTGCAACTAATGAAAAACTGTTTTTT.

This clone was found once. This chain connects TRBV7-9 to TRBJ1-5; D ambiguous. V dropped 1 base and J dropped 11 bases, with 12 bases sitting between them. The germline gives CDR1 SEHNR, CDR2 FQNEAQ (reference sequence). The CDR3 is 13 residues long. CDR3: CASSLEFSRSQHF. CDR3 coding DNA: TGTGCCAGCAGCTTAGAGTTCTCCCGGTCCCAGCATTTT.

The chain is built from TRBV5-1 and TRBJ2-1; no clear D gene. Trimming removed 0 bases from V and 7 bases from J, with 5 bases in between. Germline V lookup: CDR1 SGHRS, CDR2 YFSETQ. The CDR3 is 12 amino acids. The CDR3 nucleotides read TGCGCCAGCAGCTTGGGGCTGAATGAGCAGTTCTTC. The encoded protein is CASSLGLNEQFF. The full variable domain, rest sourced from reference TRBV5-1 and TRBJ2-1, is KAGVTQTPRYLIKTRGQQVTLSCSPISGHRSVSWYQQTPGQGLQFLFEYFSETQRNKGNFPGRFSGRQFSNSRSEMNVSTLELGDSALYLCASSLGLNEQFFGPGTRLTVL.

This clone appeared once. The gene calls are TRBV20-1 and TRBJ2-5, with D tentatively TRBD2 (5 bases). This CDR3 is 10 amino acids long. Trimming removed 6 bases from V and 5 bases from J, with 7 bases in between. CDR1 DFQATT and CDR2 SNEGSKA come from the germline V gene (reference sequence). CDR3: CSARGETQYF. The CDR3 region has the DNA TGCAGTGCACGAGGGGAGACCCAGTACTTC.

The CDR3 region is CASSNSGGARDTQYF. The CDR3 DNA follows: TGTGCCAGCTCCAATAGCGGGGGGGCCAGAGATACGCAGTATTTT. The V gene is TRBV7-3, the J gene TRBJ2-3; TRBD2 agrees at 11 bases. Looked up from germline, CDR1 is SGHTA and CDR2 is FQGTGA. The CDR3 is 15 residues long. The trim removed 8 bases at V and 5 bases at J, leaving 9 bases unmatched. The full variable domain, rest sourced from reference TRBV7-3 and TRBJ2-3, is GAGVSQTPSNKVTEKGKYVELRCDPISGHTALYWYRQSLGQGPEFLIYFQGTGAADDSGLPNDRFFAVRPEGSVSTLKIQRTERGDSAVYLCASSNSGGARDTQYFGPGTRLTVL.

This clone was counted once. The chain links TRBV7-3 to TRBJ2-6; possibly TRBD1 for D (6 bases). The V end was cut by 8 bases, the J end by 0 bases, with 20 bases between. There are 18 residues in the CDR3. Germline lookup yields CDR1 SGHTA and CDR2 FQGTGA. The CDR3, as DNA: TGTGCCAGCTCCCTAAATAAGGGACATCCCTCTGGGGCCAACGTCCTGACTTTC. Protein product: CASSLNKGHPSGANVLTF.